A single sample gave rise to the 16 T cell receptor beta chains below, sequenced in a study of OX40 agonist ivuxolimab in advanced cancers. Assay: immunoSEQ multiplex PCR; the TCRdb copy retains only in-frame clones and omits some. The sample lists some 96,000 clones; 85% to 95% were seen once. This specimen was CD4+ or CD8+ T cells sorted from blood, taken in a trial of the OX40 agonist ivuxolimab. These receptors all stem from an adult with an advanced solid tumor such as melanoma, head and neck, liver or kidney cancer.

The genes are TRBV20-1 and TRBJ1-2, with D maybe TRBD1 (5 bases). The V gene's germline CDR1 is DFQATT and CDR2 SNEGSKA (reference sequence). Trimming left V 6 bases short and J 8 bases short, with 13 bases between. This CDR3 contains 11 residues. The CDR3 sequence is CSAPQGGGYTF. The CDR3, as DNA: TGCAGTGCCCCTCAGGGAGGCGGCTACACCTTC.

The chain employs TRBV11-3 and TRBJ1-1, with 7 bases matching TRBD1. Trimming removed 3 bases from V and 3 bases from J; junction bases left unmatched: 22. The CDR3 spans 20 residues. Looked up from germline, CDR1 is SGHNT and CDR2 is YENEEA. The CDR3 coding sequence is TGTGCCAGCAGCTTGCACACTATCGGGACACAAGAGGGGGCGGACACTGAAGCTTTCTTT. Protein: CASSLHTIGTQEGADTEAFF.

The rearrangement uses TRBV5-1 and TRBJ2-7, with TRBD2 matching over 12 bases. The V gene end was trimmed by 0 bases and the J gene end by 3 bases; junction bases not matched to a gene: 1. Germline V gene data show CDR1 as SGHRS and CDR2 as YFSETQ. The CDR3 totals 15 residues. The DNA for the CDR3 is TGCGCCAGCAGCTTGGGACTAGCGGGGGTCTACGAGCAGTACTTC. Translating it yields CASSLGLAGVYEQYF. The whole variable domain, remainder taken from reference TRBV5-1 and TRBJ2-7, is KAGVTQTPRYLIKTRGQQVTLSCSPISGHRSVSWYQQTPGQGLQFLFEYFSETQRNKGNFPGRFSGRQFSNSRSEMNVSTLELGDSALYLCASSLGLAGVYEQYFGPGTRLTVT.

This rearrangement joins TRBV5-6 to TRBJ1-2, with D unresolved. Germline CDR1 reads SGHDT; CDR2 reads YYEEEE. V was shortened by 1 base and J by 2 bases, with 18 bases between the two germline ends. The CDR3 runs 17 residues. This CDR3 is CASSLSWSGEINYGYTF. For the CDR3, the DNA is TGTGCCAGCAGCTTGTCATGGAGCGGGGAGATCAACTATGGCTACACCTTC.

The rearrangement links TRBV7-9 to TRBJ2-1; TRBD2 matches 8 bases. The J segment lost 4 bases and the V segment lost 8 bases, leaving 1 base of the junction unmatched. This CDR3 spans 12 amino acids. Per the germline V gene, CDR1 is SEHNR and CDR2 is FQNEAQ (reference sequence). The CDR3 here is CASQRGYNEQFF. CDR3 nucleotide sequence: TGTGCCAGCCAGCGGGGGTACAATGAGCAGTTCTTC.

The table lists this clone with a count of one. The chain has TRBV6-5 and TRBJ1-2; the D is unclear. V lost 0 bases and J 7 bases, leaving 9 bases between the germline ends. CDR1 is MNHEY and CDR2 is SVGAGI in the germline V gene. The CDR3 has 13 residues. CDR3 nucleotides: TGTGCCAGCAGTTACTCTTCCGGGCTTGGCTACACCTTC. This codes for CASSYSSGLGYTF.

The chain links TRBV7-2 to TRBJ1-4; tentative D call: TRBD1 (5 bases). Germline CDR1 SGHTA, CDR2 FQGNSA. This CDR3 is built from 13 residues. V was pared by 3 bases and J by 9 bases, with 11 bases between. CDR3 DNA: TGTGCCAGCAGCTTCAGCCAGGGCCAAAAACTGTTTTTT. It codes for CASSFSQGQKLFF.

The rearrangement joins TRBV7-9 to TRBJ2-7; 7 bases line up with TRBD1. V shed 7 bases and J 3 bases; nucleotides not matched to a gene: 9. Germline V CDR1 and CDR2: SEHNR, FQNEAQ (reference sequence). This CDR3 is built from 14 residues. The chain's CDR3 is CASTPGGSLYEQYF. CDR3 nucleotides: TGTGCCAGCACCCCAGGGGGAAGTCTCTACGAGCAGTACTTC.

The gene calls are TRBV7-9 and TRBJ2-7; 7 nucleotides align to TRBD2. CDR1 is SEHNR, CDR2 FQNEAQ, per germline (reference sequence). The CDR3 has 15 residues. Trimming removed 2 bases from V and 5 bases from J; junction bases left unmatched: 9. The CDR3 region has the DNA TGTGCCAGCAGCTTACTCGCGGGAGTATCCCACGAGCAGTACTTC. Amino acids: CASSLLAGVSHEQYF. Using reference TRBV7-9 and TRBJ2-7 for the parts outside the CDR3, the full variable domain is DTGVSQNPRHKITKRGQNVTFRCDPISEHNRLYWYRQTLGQGPEFLTYFQNEAQLEKSRLLSDRFSAERPKGSFSTLEIQRTEQGDSAMYLCASSLLAGVSHEQYFGPGTRLTVT.

The rearrangement joins TRBV9 to TRBJ2-3; no clear D gene. The CDR3 spans 13 residues. The germline V and J ends were trimmed by 6 bases and 2 bases, with 10 bases remaining between them. CDR1 is SGDLS and CDR2 is YYNGEE in the germline V gene. The CDR3 DNA follows: TGTGCCAGCAAAAGAGGCCTCACAGATACGCAGTATTTT. Translated, it gives CASKRGLTDTQYF. Looking up the rest from reference TRBV9 and TRBJ2-3 gives the full variable domain: DSGVTQTPKHLITATGQRVTLRCSPRSGDLSVYWYQQSLDQGLQFLIQYYNGEERAKGNILERFSAQQFPDLHSELNLSSLELGDSALYFCASKRGLTDTQYFGPGTRLTVL.

The table lists this clone with a count of one. The V gene is TRBV28, the J gene TRBJ1-2; 8 nucleotides line up with TRBD1. The CDR3 is made up of 15 amino acids. After removal of 7 bases from V and 8 bases from J, the junction contained 15 bases not matched to a gene. Germline CDR1 reads MDHEN; CDR2 reads SYDVKM. CDR3 loop: CASTFNGQGASGYTF. CDR3 bases: TGTGCCAGCACCTTCAATGGGCAGGGGGCCTCAGGCTACACCTTC.

This clone has only a few counts. V is TRBV7-2 and J is TRBJ2-1, with 9 positions matching TRBD2. The germline V gene has CDR1 SGHTA and CDR2 FQGNSA. V lost 7 bases to trimming and J lost 3 bases; unmatched junction nucleotides: 10. This CDR3 is 16 amino acids long. CDR3 amino acids: CASNLGGRADYNEQFF. CDR3 DNA sequence: TGTGCCAGCAACCTAGGCGGGAGGGCCGACTACAATGAGCAGTTCTTC.

The V gene is TRBV4-3, the J gene TRBJ1-2, with D uncertain. Germline V gene lookup returns CDR1 LGHNA and CDR2 YSLEER. V was clipped by 4 bases and J by 8 bases, with 14 bases between them. This CDR3 spans 13 amino acids. The CDR3 here is CASSPTKWLGYTF. DNA of the CDR3: TGCGCCAGCAGCCCCACAAAATGGTTGGGCTACACCTTC.

The chain employs TRBV4-1 and TRBJ2-1; 8 bases are shared with TRBD2. This CDR3 spans 15 amino acids. Germline lookup yields CDR1 MGHRA and CDR2 YSYEKL. J gave up 9 bases and V 0 bases, and 7 bases lay outside the gene matches. The CDR3 protein is CASSQETAGVGEQFF. The CDR3 nucleotides read TGCGCCAGCAGCCAAGAAACAGCGGGAGTGGGTGAGCAGTTCTTC.

The gene calls are TRBV9 and TRBJ2-7, with D tentatively TRBD1 (6 bases). V was pared by 4 bases and J by 3 bases, with 14 bases between. Germline V CDR1 and CDR2: SGDLS, YYNGEE. The CDR3 has 14 amino acids. CDR3 sequence (DNA): TGTGCCAGCAGCTTCCGGGACAAGTACTACGAGCAGTACTTC. Amino acid sequence: CASSFRDKYYEQYF.

The V call is TRBV6-6, the J call TRBJ2-7; possible D gene TRBD2, 5 bases. Per the germline V gene, CDR1 is MNHNY and CDR2 is SVGAGI (reference sequence). CDR3 size: 15 residues. The ends were cut back, 10 bases at V and 0 bases at J, with 19 bases in the middle. This CDR3 is CATSPASGFSYEQYF. CDR3 nucleotide sequence: TGTGCCACCTCCCCCGCCAGCGGATTCTCCTACGAGCAGTACTTC.